Listed below are T cell receptor beta chains from one sample, sequenced in a study of patients and donors after allogeneic stem cell transplantation. MiXCR, run by TCRdb on the RT-PCR reads, gives a single entry per CDR3 protein. The table shows 920,000 or so distinct CDR3 sequences, with roughly 18% occurring only once. Sequenced material: blood, either unsorted or a sorted T cell fraction (not recorded which). These receptors were collected from a human donor who was either an allogeneic HSCT recipient or a stem cell or donor lymphocyte infusion donor (not recorded which). It is not recorded whose cells these are; they may come from a transplant donor. Both conserved end residues are part of each CDR3. D genes are given only for firm matches. A row's size may be missing; if present it is once, few, many or a size class.

cdr3_nt,cdr3_aa,v_call,clone_size,j_call,d_call
TGTGCCAGCAGTTCTAAGGCCCCCTCCTACAATGAGCAGTTCTTC,CASSSKAPSYNEQFF,TRBV27,few,TRBJ2-1,-
TGTGCCAGCAGTTACAAGGGGGACGCAACCGTCACCTTC,CASSYKGDATVTF,TRBV6-6,-,TRBJ1-2,-
TGTGCCAGCAGTTTCTGGCAGGGCTACGAGCAGTACTTC,CASSFWQGYEQYF,TRBV12-3/TRBV12-4,few,TRBJ2-7,-
TGTGCCAGCAGCGTAGAGGAGAGCTCCTACGAGCAGTACTTC,CASSVEESSYEQYF,TRBV9,few,TRBJ2-7,-
TGTGCCAGCAGTTCTGCCGGGACAGGGCCCTCCGAGCAGTACTTC,CASSSAGTGPSEQYF,TRBV6-5,-,TRBJ2-7,TRBD1
TGTGCCAGCAGCTTAGCGCGGGAGGGGTCCTACAATGAGCAGTTCTTC,CASSLAREGSYNEQFF,TRBV7-9,-,TRBJ2-1,TRBD2
TGCAGCGCCGCCCTCCGCACTAGCACAGATACGCAGTATTTT,CSAALRTSTDTQYF,TRBV29-1,many,TRBJ2-3,-
TGTGCCAGCAGCGTAGAAGTCCTACCTATCTACGAGCAGTACTTC,CASSVEVLPIYEQYF,TRBV9,few,TRBJ2-7,-
TGTGCCAGCAGCGTACGACAGGGGGCCTACAATGAGCAGTTCTTC,CASSVRQGAYNEQFF,TRBV11-2,few,TRBJ2-1,TRBD1
TGTGCCAGCAGCGCAACCGGGACAGGGGGTATCACAGATACGCAGTATTTT,CASSATGTGGITDTQYF,TRBV9,-,TRBJ2-3,TRBD1
TGTGCCAGCAGCCTTCCCGGACAGGGGAAGACCTATGGCTACACCTTC,CASSLPGQGKTYGYTF,TRBV3-1,few,TRBJ1-2,TRBD1
TGCGCCAGCAGCTTGGGGCAGAAACTTCACTACGAGCAGTACTTC,CASSLGQKLHYEQYF,TRBV5-1,few,TRBJ2-7,-
TGTGCCAGCAGTTTAGCGGGACAGATATTAAGAAACACCATATATTTT,CASSLAGQILRNTIYF,TRBV12-3/TRBV12-4,-,TRBJ1-3,TRBD1